This T cell receptor (beta chain) was documented in a study of blood T cells in healthy people across ages. Study context: About one barcoded beta molecule was captured per two T cells (by template switching).

Study observations and caveats: Among T cells, TCR beta diversity per million cells dropped roughly linearly as age rose.

The second PCR ran about 6 to 11 cycles with a sample-barcoded 5' primer and J-beta primers. A template-switch adaptor with 12 random nucleotides tagged each cDNA molecule. TCRdb ran MiXCR on the 5' RACE reads and lists one entry per CDR3 protein. The sample shows 790,000 or so distinct CDR3 sequences, 46% of them seen only once. This clonotype was picked up a small number of times. The target antigen is unknown. This CDR3 contains 13 residues. V lost 6 bases, J lost 4 bases, and 6 bases stayed unmatched. Germline V CDR1 and CDR2: DFQATT, SNEGSKA (reference sequence). This chain links TRBV20-1 with TRBJ2-1; 7 bases align to TRBD2. Sequencing used blood. This receptor was identified in an elderly man in good health. The CDR3: CSAESGEYNEQFF. The CDR3 nucleotides are TGCAGTGCGGAGAGCGGGGAATACAATGAGCAGTTCTTC.